The next 17 T cell receptor beta chains were all read from a single sample in a study of T cells in localized non-small cell lung cancer. This table comes from immunoSEQ multiplex PCR, and its TCRdb copy is limited to in-frame clones, with some not included. The sample includes 35,000 or so clones, around 88% of them seen just once. This material consisted of peripheral blood, taken before any cancer treatment. The receptors come from a woman between 40 and 69 years old with stage I lung adenocarcinoma.

The rearrangement uses TRBV28 and TRBJ1-1; D possibly corresponds to TRBD1 (5 bases). CDR3 length: 12 amino acids. V was trimmed by 3 bases and J by 10 bases, leaving 12 bases between them. Germline CDR1 MDHEN, CDR2 SYDVKM. The DNA for the CDR3 is TGTGCCAGCAGTTTCGGGGGAGCCGGAGCTTTCTTT. This gives the protein CASSFGGAGAFF.

V usage is TRBV25-1 and J usage is TRBJ1-1, with D unclear. CDR1 and CDR2 (germline): MGHDK, SYGVNS. CDR3 size: 14 residues. V was pared by 4 bases and J by 1 base, with 10 bases between. CDR3 amino acids: CASSAAWPNTEAFF. The CDR3 region has the DNA TGTGCCAGCAGTGCCGCATGGCCGAACACTGAAGCTTTCTTT.

The chain uses TRBV30 and TRBJ1-5, with D tentatively TRBD1 (6 bases). The CDR3 runs to 13 residues. Germline V CDR1 and CDR2: GTSNPN, SVGIG (reference sequence). V was trimmed by 1 base and J by 6 bases, leaving 10 bases between them. The CDR3, as DNA: TGTGCCTGGAGTGCACAGGGTCCTCAGCCCCAGCATTTT. Translated: CAWSAQGPQPQHF.

The gene calls are TRBV4-2 and TRBJ2-3, with TRBD2 matching over 8 bases. The length of the CDR3 is 16 residues. The trim removed 0 bases at V and 6 bases at J, leaving 8 bases unmatched. Germline V gives CDR1 LGHNA, CDR2 YNFKEQ. CDR3: CASSQDYPGGPDTQYF. Here the CDR3 DNA reads TGTGCCAGCAGCCAAGATTATCCGGGGGGGCCTGATACGCAGTATTTT.

The V and J genes are TRBV6-5 and TRBJ2-5; 7 positions match TRBD1. CDR1 is MNHEY and CDR2 is SVGAGI in the germline V gene. Trimming took 4 bases from V and 7 from J; bases not matched to a gene: 6. This CDR3 spans 13 amino acids. CDR3 loop: CASSLDRLGTQYF. CDR3 bases: TGTGCCAGCAGTTTGGACAGGCTAGGGACCCAGTACTTC.

V gene TRBV7-9 combines with J gene TRBJ2-3, with 12 nucleotides matching TRBD2. J gave up 1 base and V 5 bases, and 7 bases lay outside the gene matches. The CDR3 length is 17 residues. CDR1 and CDR2 from the germline V gene are SEHNR and FQNEAQ (reference sequence). The CDR3 loop reads CASSHMASGGGTDTQYF. The CDR3 DNA reads TGTGCCAGCAGCCACATGGCTAGCGGGGGGGGCACAGATACGCAGTATTTT.

This clone has only a few counts. The chain links TRBV30 to TRBJ1-1; 9 bases fit TRBD1. Germline-derived CDR1 and CDR2 are GTSNPN and SVGIG (reference sequence). V lost 6 bases to trimming and J lost 2 bases; unmatched junction nucleotides: 7. This CDR3 has 14 amino acids. The CDR3 is CACPGTGLNTEAFF. CDR3 sequence (DNA): TGTGCCTGTCCCGGGACAGGGCTCAACACTGAAGCTTTCTTT.

This clone was counted between two and nine times. J is TRBJ1-2 and V is TRBV2; D gene ambiguous. CDR1 and CDR2 (germline): SNHLY, FYNNEI. This CDR3 is built from 14 residues. Trimming removed 4 bases from V and 5 bases from J, with 14 bases in between. CDR3 coding DNA: TGTGCCAGCAGTGTTCTAAAGAGTTCTTATGGCTACACCTTC. Protein product: CASSVLKSSYGYTF.

The rearrangement uses TRBV5-1 and TRBJ1-5; D is uncertain. V was cut by 2 bases and J by 5 bases, with 14 bases left in between. The CDR3 is made up of 15 amino acids. Germline V CDR1 and CDR2: SGHRS, YFSETQ. The CDR3 DNA follows: TGCGCCAGCAGCTTATACTCCCCAAAAGATCAGCCCCAGCATTTT. Protein sequence: CASSLYSPKDQPQHF.

The chain joins TRBV7-9 to TRBJ2-5, with D possibly TRBD2 on 6 matching bases. The V and J ends lost 5 bases and 2 bases respectively, with 15 bases between them. The CDR3 has 15 amino acids. Germline V gives CDR1 SEHNR, CDR2 FQNEAQ (reference sequence). Written as DNA, the CDR3 is TGTGCCAGCAGCCGTACCGGGACTGGACAAGAGACCCAGTACTTC. Its protein product is CASSRTGTGQETQYF.

The V and J genes are TRBV25-1 and TRBJ1-2; D gene unclear. Germline assignment: CDR1 MGHDK and CDR2 SYGVNS. The CDR3 is 14 residues long. V shed 3 bases and J shed 1 base, with 9 bases lying between them. CDR3 in amino acids: CASSDLTLNYGYTF. CDR3 DNA sequence: TGTGCCAGCAGTGACCTAACTCTTAACTATGGCTACACCTTC.

The rearrangement links TRBV2 to TRBJ1-2; TRBD1 aligns across 8 bases. The CDR3 consists of 13 residues. Germline lookup yields CDR1 SNHLY and CDR2 FYNNEI. V shed 7 bases and J 3 bases; nucleotides not matched to a gene: 4. This CDR3 is CASNLDRDYGYTF. CDR3 bases: TGTGCCAGCAACCTGGACAGGGACTATGGCTACACCTTC.

The V gene is TRBV2, the J gene TRBJ2-3; D call uncertain. V was pared by 3 bases and J by 2 bases, with 9 bases between. Germline values: CDR1 SNHLY, CDR2 FYNNEI. CDR3 length: 14 residues. CDR3 sequence: CASSEVVYTDTQYF. The CDR3 nucleotides are TGTGCCAGCAGTGAGGTTGTCTACACAGATACGCAGTATTTT.

The chain recombines TRBV27 with TRBJ2-3; TRBD1 matches at 10 bases. Trimming took 5 bases from V and 1 from J; bases not matched to a gene: 12. Germline assignment: CDR1 MNHEY and CDR2 SMNVEV (reference sequence). This CDR3 is built from 18 residues. In nucleotides, the CDR3 is TGTGCCAGCAGTCGCGGGACAGGGGCGAGGTTAGGCACAGATACGCAGTATTTT. This sequence encodes CASSRGTGARLGTDTQYF.

This sequence joins TRBV2 and TRBJ2-1; D uncertain. The CDR3 totals 13 residues. From germline, CDR1 is SNHLY and CDR2 FYNNEI. V lost 7 bases to trimming and J lost 7 bases, with 14 bases between them. In nucleotides, the CDR3 is TGTGCCAGCAAGAGAAATGTCGGGAATGAGCAGTTCTTC. This translates into CASKRNVGNEQFF.

The chain joins TRBV2 to TRBJ1-4; the D gene is possibly TRBD1 (6 bases). Germline V gene lookup returns CDR1 SNHLY and CDR2 FYNNEI. The V gene lost 8 bases and the J gene lost 4 bases, with 11 bases spanning the gap. The CDR3 is 13 amino acids. This CDR3 is CASRQDYNEKLFF. In DNA form, the CDR3 reads TGTGCCAGCCGACAGGATTATAATGAAAAACTGTTTTTT. Full variable domain (missing parts from reference TRBV2 and TRBJ1-4): EPEVTQTPSHQVTQMGQEVILRCVPISNHLYFYWYRQILGQKVEFLVSFYNNEISEKSEIFDDQFSVERPDGSNFTLKIRSTKLEDSAMYFCASRQDYNEKLFFGSGTQLSVL.

The sample holds a few counts of this clone. The J gene is TRBJ1-2, the V gene TRBV11-1; 7 bases are shared with TRBD1. Germline trimming cut 5 bases from V and 8 bases from J; bases unmatched to any gene: 17. This CDR3 has 16 residues. The germline V gene encodes CDR1 SGHAT and CDR2 FQDESV (reference sequence). CDR3 nucleotides: TGTGCCAGCAGCAAGACGGGAGGGGGCCGATCTGAAGGCTACACCTTC. Its protein product is CASSKTGGGRSEGYTF.